This section outlines one T cell receptor beta chain sequence together with its context. This clonotype was found a few times. This receptor's antigen is unknown. Base quality data are lacking; no much larger clone is found one base away. The data derive from a study of identical twins (dated by TCRdb to the mid-2010s). As for the study more broadly: To test whether fetal clonotypes persist, the study used deep sequencing on TCR alpha and beta repertoires from monozygotic twins, unrelated adults of various ages, and cord blood. Replicate twin experiments were performed at different times using different library preparation protocols to rule out contamination.

Findings and caveats that apply to the study as a whole: Abundant cord blood beta clonotypes had fewer insertions, young adult naive repertoires showed a similar but weaker trend, and memory repertoires showed no such trend. Compared with coincidental sharing between unrelated individuals, out-of-frame TCR alpha sequences shared between twins showed an excess of sequences with low generation probability. Because the same donors could not be followed over many years, the conclusions depended on cross-sectional statistical analysis. Invariant T cells such as MAIT and iNKT could partly confound zero-insertion analyses, although diverse VJ usage argued against such confounding for most clonotypes. In monozygotic twins, out-of-frame TCR alpha sharing was systematically underestimated by recombination models, although the models agreed with sharing between unrelated individuals. In beta out-of-frame sequences, excess twin sharing was weaker, because having fewer shared sequences lowered the signal-to-noise ratio.

Libraries came from 5' RACE. The listed sequencing device is Illumina HiSeq 2000. Template switching added a universal primer binding site, and the final cDNA carried a unique molecular identifier that allowed TCR cDNA molecules to be counted accurately. Specific primers in the conserved constant-segment region were used to synthesize first-strand cDNA for TCR alpha and beta chains. To control for contamination, each cDNA library was double barcoded with a SMART-Mk sample barcode plus Illumina barcodes. TruSeq adapter sequences and Illumina sample barcodes were added in two successive PCR steps. The TCR alpha and beta cDNA libraries were sequenced on the Illumina HiSeq platform using custom primers. Turning to the authors' computational methods: MiGEC processed the raw reads to extract unique molecular identifiers, while MiXCR was used to determine the CDR3 positions. Recombination models were inferred per individual with the repgenHMM and IGoR tools using an EM algorithm. Shared clonotypes were analyzed with the tcR package in R, and sharing was normalized by the product of cloneset sizes. Out-of-frame nonproductive sequences were analyzed to study raw recombination free of thymic and clonal selection effects. TCRdb's own reprocessing of the public reads used fastp at Q25 and MiXCR and kept productive beta chains. A single entry per CDR3 protein holds the most common genes and DNA from its merged rows. V and J calls and clone size were set by TCRdb, not the authors. Present in this sample are roughly 750,000 distinct CDR3 sequences, around 21% of which were seen just once. The leading ten clones occupy around 4.4% of the sample.

Only healthy Caucasian donors were included. The twin cohort comprised three pairs of female monozygotic twins, all aged about 18 to 30 years. Peripheral blood mononuclear cells were the source from which RNA for the TCR libraries was isolated. CDR1 and CDR2 are read off the germline V gene as ENHRY and SYGVKD. From its cysteine to its phenylalanine, the CDR3 spans 16 amino acids. Left in the record is the CDR3 DNA by itself, 48 bases read in frame from the first base. V is cut back by 11 bases and J by 4 bases, with 12 bases in the junction unmatched. This sample also belongs to another study, concerning T cells expressing NK-cell markers. Looking at the second paper: In sorted CD3+CD56+NKG2C+, CD3+CD56+NKG2C- and CD3+CD56-NKG2C+ T-cell subsets from 7 or 8 donors, TCR beta-chain repertoires were profiled. Of the eight sequenced donors, seven were found to be HCMV-seropositive and one was found to be HCMV-seronegative. To restrict sorting to alphabetaTCR-expressing T cells, an anti-gammadeltaTCR antibody was added in several experiments. For about 6 donors, the dominant CD3+CD56+NKG2C+ clonotypes were among the top 10 CD8+ clonotypes and accounted for roughly 1.0-8% of CD8+ T cells. Those dominant clonotypes were again the most abundant among CD3+CD56-NKG2C+ cells in a handful of donors, at roughly 28.3-60.1%. It remained unclear whether the expanded NKG2C-expressing T cell clones were specific for HCMV antigens. The eight sequenced donors were randomly selected healthy volunteers, three men and five women. A commercial ELISA kit detecting HCMV-specific IgG in serum was used to determine HCMV serostatus. For roughly six donors, bulk peripheral blood T-cell repertoires were also sequenced from unsorted PBMC. MIGEC handled demultiplexing of the reads and grouping by UMI, while MiTCR was used to assemble and quantify clonotypes. To exclude erroneous sequences, any TCR cDNA sequence not supported by at least two reads was discarded. The tcR package was used for downstream repertoire analysis, with clonotypes matched between fractions based on CDR3 nucleotide sequence plus V segment. VDJmatch was used to annotate antigen specificity against VDJdb, with one amino acid substitution allowed in CDR3.

The V and J segments used are TRBV10-3 and TRBJ2-3; 13 nucleotides in the junction match TRBD2. Source material: PBMCs. The receptor was derived from a woman aged 18-29 years in good health. The CDR3 corresponds to CASGWGTSGIADTQYF. The sequence in DNA is TGTGCCTCCGGCTGGGGGACTAGCGGGATAGCAGATACGCAGTATTTT.